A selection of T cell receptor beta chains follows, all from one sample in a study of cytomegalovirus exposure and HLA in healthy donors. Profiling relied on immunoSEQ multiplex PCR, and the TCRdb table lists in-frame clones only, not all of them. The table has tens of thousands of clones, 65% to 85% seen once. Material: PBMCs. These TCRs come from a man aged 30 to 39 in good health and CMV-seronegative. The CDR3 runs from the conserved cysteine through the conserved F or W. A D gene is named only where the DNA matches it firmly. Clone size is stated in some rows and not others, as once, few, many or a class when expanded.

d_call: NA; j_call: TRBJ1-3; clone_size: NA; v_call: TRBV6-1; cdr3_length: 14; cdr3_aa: CASRDQGLGNTIYF; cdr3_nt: TGTGCCAGCAGGGACCAGGGGCTTGGAAACACCATATATTTT
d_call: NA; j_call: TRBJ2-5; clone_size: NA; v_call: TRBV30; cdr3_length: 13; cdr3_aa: CAWIGGGVETQYF; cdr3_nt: TGTGCCTGGATTGGGGGGGGCGTAGAGACCCAGTACTTC
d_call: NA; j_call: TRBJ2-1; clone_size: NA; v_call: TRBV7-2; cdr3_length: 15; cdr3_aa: CASSLGRGRGNEQFF; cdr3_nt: TGTGCCAGCAGCTTAGGCAGGGGACGGGGCAATGAGCAGTTCTTC
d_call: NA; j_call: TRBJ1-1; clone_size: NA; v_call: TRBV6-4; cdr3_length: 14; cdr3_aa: CASKAEEFNTEAFF; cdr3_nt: TGTGCCAGCAAGGCGGAGGAGTTCAACACTGAAGCTTTCTTT
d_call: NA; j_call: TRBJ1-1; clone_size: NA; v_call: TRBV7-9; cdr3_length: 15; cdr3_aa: CASSLRQGFNTEAFF; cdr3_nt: TGTGCCAGCAGCTTGCGTCAGGGTTTCAACACTGAAGCTTTCTTT
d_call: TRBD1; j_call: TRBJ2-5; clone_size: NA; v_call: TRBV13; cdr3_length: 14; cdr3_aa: CASSFTRDRETQYF; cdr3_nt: TGTGCCAGCAGCTTCACCCGGGACAGAGAGACCCAGTACTTC
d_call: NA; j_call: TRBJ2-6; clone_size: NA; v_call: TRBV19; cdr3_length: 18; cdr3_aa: CASSKDTLIGSGANVLTF; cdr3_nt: TGTGCCAGTAGTAAGGACACGCTAATCGGCTCTGGGGCCAACGTCCTGACTTTC
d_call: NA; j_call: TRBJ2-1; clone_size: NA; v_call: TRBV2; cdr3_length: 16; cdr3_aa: CATLRLRFSAAREQFF; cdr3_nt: TGTGCCACCCTAAGGCTACGGTTCAGTGCGGCCCGGGAGCAGTTCTTC
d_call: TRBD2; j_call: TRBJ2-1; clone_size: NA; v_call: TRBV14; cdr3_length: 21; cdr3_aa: CASSAWTSGTDMLSSYNEQFF; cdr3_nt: TGTGCCAGCAGCGCCTGGACTAGCGGGACCGATATGTTAAGCTCCTACAATGAGCAGTTCTTC
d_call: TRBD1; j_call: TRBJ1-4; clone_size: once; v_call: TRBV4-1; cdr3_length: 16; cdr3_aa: CASSQTGVATNEKLFF; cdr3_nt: TGCGCCAGCAGCCAAACAGGGGTAGCAACTAATGAAAAACTGTTTTTT
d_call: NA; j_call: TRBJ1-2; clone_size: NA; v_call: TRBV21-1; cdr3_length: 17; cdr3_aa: CASSKDRGQGSNYGYTF; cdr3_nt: TGTGCCAGCAGCAAAGATAGGGGACAGGGGTCTAACTATGGCTACACCTTC
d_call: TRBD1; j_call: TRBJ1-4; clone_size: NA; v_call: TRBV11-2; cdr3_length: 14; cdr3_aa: CASSLGRGTGDTFF; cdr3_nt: TGTGCCAGCAGCTTAGGTCGGGGGACAGGGGATACCTTTTTT
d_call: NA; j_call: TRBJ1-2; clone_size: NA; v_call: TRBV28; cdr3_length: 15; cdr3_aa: CASSPPSWRGHGYTF; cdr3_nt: TGTGCCAGCAGTCCGCCTTCGTGGAGGGGACATGGCTACACCTTC
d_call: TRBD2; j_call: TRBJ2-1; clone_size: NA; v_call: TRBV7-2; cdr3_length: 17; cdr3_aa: CASSSAAGLAGVNEQFF; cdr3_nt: TGTGCCAGCAGCTCAGCGGCGGGACTAGCGGGTGTCAATGAGCAGTTCTTC
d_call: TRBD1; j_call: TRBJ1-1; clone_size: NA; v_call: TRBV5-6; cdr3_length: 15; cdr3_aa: CASSLAGTGSTEAFF; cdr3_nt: TGTGCCAGCAGCTTGGCCGGGACAGGGAGCACTGAAGCTTTCTTT
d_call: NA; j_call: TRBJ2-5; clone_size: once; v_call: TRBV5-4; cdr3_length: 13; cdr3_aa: CASSGGLQETQYF; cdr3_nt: TGTGCCAGCAGCGGCGGTTTACAAGAGACCCAGTACTTC
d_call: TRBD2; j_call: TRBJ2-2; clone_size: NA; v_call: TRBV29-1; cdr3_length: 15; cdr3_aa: CSVVAGVVGTGELFF; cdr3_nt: TGCAGCGTTGTAGCGGGGGTAGTGGGCACCGGGGAGCTGTTTTTT
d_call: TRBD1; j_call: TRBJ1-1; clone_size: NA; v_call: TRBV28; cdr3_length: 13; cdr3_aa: CASSTPGQGEAFF; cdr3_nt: TGTGCCAGCAGTACGCCCGGACAGGGTGAAGCTTTCTTT
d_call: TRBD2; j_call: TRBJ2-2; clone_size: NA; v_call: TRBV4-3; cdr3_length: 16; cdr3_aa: CASSQDKLAGTGELFF; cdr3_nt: TGCGCCAGCAGCCAAGATAAGCTAGCGGGCACCGGGGAGCTGTTTTTT
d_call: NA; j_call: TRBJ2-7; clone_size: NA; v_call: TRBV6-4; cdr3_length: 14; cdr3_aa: CASSATEYSYEQYF; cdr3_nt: TGTGCCAGCAGCGCAACAGAGTACTCCTACGAGCAGTACTTC
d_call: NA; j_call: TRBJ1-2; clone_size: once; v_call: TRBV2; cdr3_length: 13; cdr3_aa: CASSDTESTGYTF; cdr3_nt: TGTGCCAGCAGTGATACGGAGTCGACTGGCTACACCTTC
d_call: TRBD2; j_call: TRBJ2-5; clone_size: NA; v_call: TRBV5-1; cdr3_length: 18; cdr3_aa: CASSRRITSGIYQETQYF; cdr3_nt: TGCGCCAGCAGCAGGCGTATTACTAGCGGGATATACCAAGAGACCCAGTACTTC
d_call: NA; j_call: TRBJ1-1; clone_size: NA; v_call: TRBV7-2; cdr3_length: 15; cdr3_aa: CASSLGQIMNTEAFF; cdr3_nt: TGTGCCAGCAGCTTAGGACAGATCATGAACACTGAAGCTTTCTTT
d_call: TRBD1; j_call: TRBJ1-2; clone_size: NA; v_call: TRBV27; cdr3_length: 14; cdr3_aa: CASSFGQGSYGYTF; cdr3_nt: TGTGCCAGCAGTTTCGGACAGGGATCCTATGGCTACACCTTC
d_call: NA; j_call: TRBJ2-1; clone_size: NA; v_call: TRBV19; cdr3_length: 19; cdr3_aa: CASSPPVGRGGGSYNEQFF; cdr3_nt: TGTGCCAGTAGCCCACCTGTAGGCAGGGGTGGAGGCTCCTACAATGAGCAGTTCTTC
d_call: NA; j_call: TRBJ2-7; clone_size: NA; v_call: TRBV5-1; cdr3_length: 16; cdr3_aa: CASSSLGGTLWDEQYF; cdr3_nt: TGCGCCAGCAGCTCCCTCGGCGGGACCCTTTGGGACGAGCAGTACTTC
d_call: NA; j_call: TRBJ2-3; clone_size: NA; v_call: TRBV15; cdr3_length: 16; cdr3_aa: CATSSGGEFDTDTQYF; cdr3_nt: TGTGCCACCAGCAGTGGCGGGGAGTTTGACACAGATACGCAGTATTTT
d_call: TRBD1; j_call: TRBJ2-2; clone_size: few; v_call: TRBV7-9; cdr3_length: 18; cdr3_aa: CASSLAGTGGLGTGELFF; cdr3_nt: TGTGCCAGCAGCTTAGCCGGGACAGGGGGTCTTGGCACCGGGGAGCTGTTTTTT
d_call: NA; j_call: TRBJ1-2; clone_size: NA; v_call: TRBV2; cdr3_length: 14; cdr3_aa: CASKDRAANYGYTF; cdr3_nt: TGTGCCAGCAAAGACAGAGCTGCTAACTATGGCTACACCTTC
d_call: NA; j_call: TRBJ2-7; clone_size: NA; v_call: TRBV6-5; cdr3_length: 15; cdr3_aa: CASSYAMGAGYEQYF; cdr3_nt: TGTGCCAGCAGTTACGCCATGGGGGCGGGCTACGAGCAGTACTTC
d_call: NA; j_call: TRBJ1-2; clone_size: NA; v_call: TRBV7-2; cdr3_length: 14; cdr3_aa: CASSLGVRGNGYTF; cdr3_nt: TGTGCCAGCAGCTTAGGTGTCCGGGGAAACGGCTACACCTTC
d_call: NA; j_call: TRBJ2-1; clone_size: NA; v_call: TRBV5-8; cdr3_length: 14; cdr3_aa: CASIYLGGNNEQFF; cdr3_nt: TGTGCCAGCATCTATCTCGGCGGAAACAATGAGCAGTTCTTC
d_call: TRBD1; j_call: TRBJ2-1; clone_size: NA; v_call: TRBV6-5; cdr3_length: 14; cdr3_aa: CASRRTGNHNEQFF; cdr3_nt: TGTGCCAGCAGGCGGACAGGGAACCACAATGAGCAGTTCTTC
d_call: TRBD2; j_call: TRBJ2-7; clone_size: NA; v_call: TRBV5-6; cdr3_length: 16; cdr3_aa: CASSLGLAGGPYEQYF; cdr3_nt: TGTGCCAGCAGCTTGGGACTAGCGGGAGGGCCCTACGAGCAGTACTTC
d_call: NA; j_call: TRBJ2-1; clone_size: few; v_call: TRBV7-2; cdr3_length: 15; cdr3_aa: CASSSEGLGNNEQFF; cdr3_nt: TGTGCCAGCAGCTCCGAGGGTTTGGGAAACAATGAGCAGTTCTTC
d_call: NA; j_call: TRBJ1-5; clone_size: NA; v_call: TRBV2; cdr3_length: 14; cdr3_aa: CASSENQGSQPQHF; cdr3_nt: TGTGCCAGCAGTGAAAACCAGGGAAGTCAGCCCCAGCATTTT
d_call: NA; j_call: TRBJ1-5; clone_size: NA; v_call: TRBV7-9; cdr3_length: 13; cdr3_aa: CASSSDLLQPQHF; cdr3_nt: TGTGCCAGCAGCTCCGACTTACTTCAGCCCCAGCATTTT
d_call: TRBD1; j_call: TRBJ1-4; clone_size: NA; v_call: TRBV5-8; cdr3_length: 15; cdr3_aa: CASSSPGQGRRKLFF; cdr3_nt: TGTGCCAGCAGCTCGCCGGGACAGGGTAGGCGAAAACTGTTTTTT
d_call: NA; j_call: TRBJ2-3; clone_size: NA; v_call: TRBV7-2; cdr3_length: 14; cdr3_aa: CASSLRQTTDTQYF; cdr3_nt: TGTGCCAGCAGCTTACGACAGACCACAGATACGCAGTATTTT
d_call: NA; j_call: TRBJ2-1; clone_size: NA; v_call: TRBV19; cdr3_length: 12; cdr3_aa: CASSPQGYWQFF; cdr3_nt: TGTGCCAGTAGTCCACAGGGCTACTGGCAGTTCTTC
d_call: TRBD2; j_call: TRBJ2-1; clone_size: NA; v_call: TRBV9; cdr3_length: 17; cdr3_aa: CASSARLAGVLYNEQFF; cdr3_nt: TGTGCCAGCAGCGCAAGACTAGCGGGAGTTCTCTACAATGAGCAGTTCTTC